The rows below give T cell receptor beta chains drawn from one sample of a study of blood T cell repertoires in COVID-19. Profiling relied on immunoSEQ multiplex PCR, and the TCRdb table lists in-frame clones only, not all of them. The table includes some 200,000 clones, 86% detected once. Sequenced sample: peripheral blood. These receptors all stem from a man in his sixties or seventies with acute or convalescent COVID-19. Each CDR3 is given with its conserved first and last residue. The D gene is left open where the match is weak. Expanded clones are given a class, and other clones once, few, many or no size at all.

V gene,J gene,D gene,clone size,CDR3 length,CDR3 protein,CDR3 DNA
TRBV11-2,TRBJ2-1,TRBD1,once,16,CASSSVTGGNHNEQFF,TGTGCCAGCAGCTCCGTTACAGGGGGCAATCACAATGAGCAGTTCTTC
TRBV6-1,TRBJ1-5,-,-,16,CASSDEGVGSNQPQHF,TGTGCCAGCAGTGATGAAGGGGTAGGAAGCAATCAGCCCCAGCATTTT
TRBV6-4,TRBJ1-5,-,once,15,CASRSGLNSNQPQHF,TGTGCCAGCAGGTCCGGACTGAATAGCAATCAGCCCCAGCATTTT
TRBV5-1,TRBJ2-2,-,-,14,CASSLDTNTGELFF,TGCGCCAGCAGCTTGGACACCAACACCGGGGAGCTGTTTTTT
TRBV30,TRBJ1-4,-,once,16,CAYDRGGFGYNEKLFF,TGTGCCTATGACAGAGGCGGTTTCGGGTATAATGAAAAACTGTTTTTT
TRBV5-1,TRBJ2-7,TRBD2,-,14,CASSPGLASYEQYF,TGCGCCAGCAGTCCAGGACTAGCCTCCTACGAGCAGTACTTC
TRBV5-1,TRBJ2-3,-,-,14,CASSSLPSTDTQYF,TGCGCCAGCAGCTCCCTCCCTTCTACAGATACGCAGTATTTT
TRBV5-1,TRBJ2-3,-,-,15,CASSLAQRGPDTQYF,TGCGCCAGCAGCTTGGCCCAGCGTGGTCCAGATACGCAGTATTTT
TRBV25-1,TRBJ1-5,-,-,15,CASSEGGVGNQPQHF,TGTGCCAGCAGTGAAGGGGGCGTTGGCAATCAGCCCCAGCATTTT
TRBV28,TRBJ2-7,TRBD2,-,14,CASKRTSASYEQYF,TGTGCCAGCAAGAGGACTAGTGCCTCCTACGAGCAGTACTTC